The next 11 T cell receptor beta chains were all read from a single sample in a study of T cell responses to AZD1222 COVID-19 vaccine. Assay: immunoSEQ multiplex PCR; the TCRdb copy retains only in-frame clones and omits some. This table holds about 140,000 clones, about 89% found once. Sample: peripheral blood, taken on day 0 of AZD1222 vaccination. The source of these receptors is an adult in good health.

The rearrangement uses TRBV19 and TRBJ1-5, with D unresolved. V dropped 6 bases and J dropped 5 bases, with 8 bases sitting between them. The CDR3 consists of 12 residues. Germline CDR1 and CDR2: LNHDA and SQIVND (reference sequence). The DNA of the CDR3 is TGTGCCAGTAGCCGCCTGTATCAGCCCCAGCATTTT. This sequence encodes CASSRLYQPQHF.

The CDR3 sequence is CATSRDRSRRNTEAFF. The CDR3 DNA sequence: TGTGCCACCAGCAGAGATCGGTCCCGGAGGAACACTGAAGCTTTCTTT. The chain recombines TRBV15 with TRBJ1-1; the D is unclear. Trimming stripped 0 bases from V and 1 base from J, with 12 bases between. The CDR3 sequence is 16 residues long. Looked up from germline, CDR1 is LNHNV and CDR2 is YYDKDF (reference sequence).

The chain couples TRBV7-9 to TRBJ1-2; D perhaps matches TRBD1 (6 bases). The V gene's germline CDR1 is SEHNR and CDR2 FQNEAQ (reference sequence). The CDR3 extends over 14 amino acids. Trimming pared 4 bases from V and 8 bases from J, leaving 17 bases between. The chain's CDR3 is CASSSYRVPGGYTF. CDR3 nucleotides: TGTGCCAGCAGCTCCTACAGGGTTCCTGGAGGCTACACCTTC.

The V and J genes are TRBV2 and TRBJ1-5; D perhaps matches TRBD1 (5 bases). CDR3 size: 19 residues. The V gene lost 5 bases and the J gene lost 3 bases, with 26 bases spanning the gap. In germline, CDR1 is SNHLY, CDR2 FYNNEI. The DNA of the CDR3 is TGTGCCAGCAGTTTAGGGGCCGCGGGACCAACTATGAACAATCAGCCCCAGCATTTT. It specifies CASSLGAAGPTMNNQPQHF.

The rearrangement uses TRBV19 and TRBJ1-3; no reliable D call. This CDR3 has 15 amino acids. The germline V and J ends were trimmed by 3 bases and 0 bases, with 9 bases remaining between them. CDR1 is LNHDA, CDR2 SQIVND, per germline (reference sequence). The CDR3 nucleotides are TGTGCCAGTAGTATTTCGGTTCTCTCTGGAAACACCATATATTTT. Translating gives CASSISVLSGNTIYF.

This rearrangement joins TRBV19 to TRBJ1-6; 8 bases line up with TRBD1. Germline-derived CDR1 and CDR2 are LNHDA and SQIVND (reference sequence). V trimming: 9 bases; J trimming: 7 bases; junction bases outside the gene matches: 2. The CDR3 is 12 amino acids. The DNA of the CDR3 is TGTGCCAGCGGACAGGGAAATTCACCCCTCCACTTT. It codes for CASGQGNSPLHF.

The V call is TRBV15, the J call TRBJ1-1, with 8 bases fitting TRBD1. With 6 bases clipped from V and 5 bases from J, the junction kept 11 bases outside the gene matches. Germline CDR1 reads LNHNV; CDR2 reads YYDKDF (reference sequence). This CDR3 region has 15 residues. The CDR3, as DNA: TGTGCCACCAGTTTAAAGACAGGGGTAAGGACTGAAGCTTTCTTT. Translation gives CATSLKTGVRTEAFF. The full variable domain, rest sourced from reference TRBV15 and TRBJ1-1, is DAMVIQNPRYQVTQFGKPVTLSCSQTLNHNVMYWYQQKSSQAPKLLFHYYDKDFNNEADTPDNFQSRRPNTSFCFLDIRSPGLGDTAMYLCATSLKTGVRTEAFFGQGTRLTVV.

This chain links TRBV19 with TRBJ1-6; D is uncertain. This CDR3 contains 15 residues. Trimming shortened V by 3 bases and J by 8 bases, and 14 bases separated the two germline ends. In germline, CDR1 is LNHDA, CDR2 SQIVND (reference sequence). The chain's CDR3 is CASSMSGLSYSPLHF. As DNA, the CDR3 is TGTGCCAGTAGTATGTCCGGACTCTCCTATTCACCCCTCCACTTT.

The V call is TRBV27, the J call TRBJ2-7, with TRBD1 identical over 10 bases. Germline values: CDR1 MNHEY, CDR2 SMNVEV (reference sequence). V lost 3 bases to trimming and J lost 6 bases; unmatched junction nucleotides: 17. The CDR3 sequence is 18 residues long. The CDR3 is CASSFRFMGTGDFGEQYF. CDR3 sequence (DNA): TGTGCCAGCAGTTTCAGGTTTATGGGGACAGGGGATTTCGGCGAGCAGTACTTC.

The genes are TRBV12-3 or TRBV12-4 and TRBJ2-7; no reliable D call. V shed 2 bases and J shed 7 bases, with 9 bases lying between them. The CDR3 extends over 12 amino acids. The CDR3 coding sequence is TGTGCCAGCAGTTTAAGCCAATGGGAGCAGTACTTC. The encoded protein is CASSLSQWEQYF.

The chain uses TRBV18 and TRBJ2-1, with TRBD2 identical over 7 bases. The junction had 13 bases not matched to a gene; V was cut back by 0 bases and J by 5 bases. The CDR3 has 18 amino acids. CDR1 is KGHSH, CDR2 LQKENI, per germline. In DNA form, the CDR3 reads TGTGCCAGCTCACCACCTTGGAGGGAGGGCAGTAGGGACAATGAGCAGTTCTTC. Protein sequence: CASSPPWREGSRDNEQFF.